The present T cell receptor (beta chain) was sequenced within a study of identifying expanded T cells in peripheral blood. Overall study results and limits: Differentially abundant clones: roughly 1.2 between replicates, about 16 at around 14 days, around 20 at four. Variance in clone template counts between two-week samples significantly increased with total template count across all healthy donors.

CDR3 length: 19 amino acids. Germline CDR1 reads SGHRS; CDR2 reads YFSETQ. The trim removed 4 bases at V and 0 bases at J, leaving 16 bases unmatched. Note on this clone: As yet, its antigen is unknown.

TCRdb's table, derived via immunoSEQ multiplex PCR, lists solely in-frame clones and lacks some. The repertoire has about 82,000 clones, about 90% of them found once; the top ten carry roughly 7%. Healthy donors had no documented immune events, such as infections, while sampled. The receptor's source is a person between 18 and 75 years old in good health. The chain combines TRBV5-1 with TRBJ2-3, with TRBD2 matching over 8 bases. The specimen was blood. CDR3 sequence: CASSRGWVRSSGSTDTQYF. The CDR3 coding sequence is TGCGCCAGCAGCAGGGGCTGGGTCCGGTCTAGCGGGAGCACAGATACGCAGTATTTT.